This T cell receptor (beta chain) was captured in a study of beta chain features in type 1 diabetes. Over 95% purity was reached by all sorted populations. Points on this clone: Its antigen remains unknown. Other DNA sequences of this sample code for an identical CDR3.

The CDR3 loop spans 12 amino acids. In germline, CDR1 is MNHEY, CDR2 SMNVEV (reference sequence). J was trimmed by 7 bases and V by 3 bases; bases with no gene match: 0. Study-level findings and limits: Whether TCRB rearrangement is influenced by HLA type was left unresolved in this analysis. Relative to healthy donors, patients appeared to have naive, central memory and Treg TCRB repertoires that were more similar.

Investigators reverse transcribed all isolated RNA, so they sequenced expressed TCRB transcripts. TCRdb keeps only in-frame clones here, not all; method: immunoSEQ multiplex PCR. This sample has about 450,000 clones, with more than 9.5% found just once. The V call is TRBV27, the J call TRBJ1-2, with 9 bases identical to TRBD1. This TCR was sampled from a woman aged 18-29 years in good health. Sequenced material: naive CD4+ T cells from blood. CDR3 sequence: CASSLTGGGYTF. DNA of the CDR3: TGTGCCAGCAGTTTGACAGGGGGTGGCTACACCTTC.